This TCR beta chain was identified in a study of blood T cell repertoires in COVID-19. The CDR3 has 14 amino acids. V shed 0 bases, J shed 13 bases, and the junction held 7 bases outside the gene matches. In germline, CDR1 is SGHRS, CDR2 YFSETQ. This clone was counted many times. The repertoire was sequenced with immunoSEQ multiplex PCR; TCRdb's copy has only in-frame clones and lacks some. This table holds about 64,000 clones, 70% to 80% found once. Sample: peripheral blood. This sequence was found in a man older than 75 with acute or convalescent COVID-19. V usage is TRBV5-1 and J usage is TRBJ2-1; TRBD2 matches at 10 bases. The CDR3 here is CASSLGSSGRSQFF. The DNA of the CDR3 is TGCGCCAGCAGCTTGGGGTCTAGCGGGAGATCTCAGTTCTTC.